What follows are 24 T cell receptor beta chains derived from one specimen sequenced in a study of T-cell memory formation after mild COVID-19. TCRdb redid the calling of the 5' RACE reads with MiXCR, one entry per CDR3 protein. The data hold 45,000 to 55,000 distinct CDR3 sequences, with about 7.3% observed a single time. The sequencing sample was made of PBMCs or a T cell subset sorted from them (not recorded which). The receptors originated from a man between 18 and 35 years old who had mild COVID-19 (a few samples of this study predate the infection). Cell type and time point are not known.

In this sample, this clonotype turned up many times. This rearrangement joins TRBV5-1 to TRBJ2-3, with TRBD2 matching over 7 bases. V lost 4 bases and J lost 3; bases outside the gene matches: 8. The CDR3 runs 15 residues. The germline V gene encodes CDR1 SGHRS and CDR2 YFSETQ. In nucleotides, the CDR3 is TGCGCCAGCAGCCTAAGGTTTAGCGGGACAGATACGCAGTATTTT. Amino acid sequence: CASSLRFSGTDTQYF.

This chain uses TRBV5-1 with TRBJ2-7, with TRBD1 as a possible D gene (5 bases). CDR3 size: 13 residues. The germline V gene encodes CDR1 SGHRS and CDR2 YFSETQ. The V end lost 3 bases, the J end lost 1 base, and 8 bases lay between the germline ends. The CDR3 is CASSYGQSYEQYF. The CDR3 DNA is TGCGCCAGCAGCTACGGACAATCCTACGAGCAGTACTTC.

The sample holds a few counts of this clonotype. The rearrangement links TRBV5-4 to TRBJ2-3, with TRBD2 as a possible D gene (5 bases). Trimming stripped 4 bases from V and 6 bases from J, with 15 bases between. Germline loops: CDR1 SGHNT, CDR2 YYREEE (reference sequence). The CDR3 has 14 amino acids. The CDR3 DNA follows: TGTGCCAGCAGCCCGGACTTAATGATGGATACGCAGTATTTT. Amino acid sequence: CASSPDLMMDTQYF.

This clonotype has ten or more counts. CDR3 sequence reads: CASKRGGFEQFF. Written as DNA, the CDR3 is TGCGCCAGCAAGAGGGGGGGCTTTGAGCAGTTCTTC. V is TRBV10-2 and J is TRBJ2-1; TRBD2 might be the D (7 bases). This CDR3 has 12 amino acids. V lost 7 bases and J lost 9, with 13 bases in between. Germline CDR1 is WSHSY and CDR2 is SAAADI.

This rearrangement joins TRBV30 to TRBJ1-5; unclear D gene. The V gene's germline CDR1 is GTSNPN and CDR2 SVGIG (reference sequence). The CDR3 is 11 residues long. Trimming left V 0 bases short and J 9 bases short, with 6 bases between. The DNA of the CDR3 is TGTGCCTGGAGTGTACTGGGGCCCCAGCATTTT. It specifies CAWSVLGPQHF.

By share, this clonotype counts as medium-sized. The chain links TRBV5-1 to TRBJ1-4; D is perhaps TRBD1 (5 bases). CDR1 and CDR2 from the germline V gene are SGHRS and YFSETQ. Trimming cost V 0 bases and J 3 bases, with 12 bases left between them. The CDR3 length is 16 residues. The CDR3 coding sequence is TGCGCCAGCAGCTTGGGGCTCCGGGACGCTAATGAAAAACTGTTTTTT. Its protein is CASSLGLRDANEKLFF. Full variable domain (missing parts from reference TRBV5-1 and TRBJ1-4): KAGVTQTPRYLIKTRGQQVTLSCSPISGHRSVSWYQQTPGQGLQFLFEYFSETQRNKGNFPGRFSGRQFSNSRSEMNVSTLELGDSALYLCASSLGLRDANEKLFFGSGTQLSVL.

This clonotype has more than one count but fewer than ten. The rearrangement joins TRBV15 to TRBJ1-4, with D unresolved. CDR3 length: 15 residues. V was pared by 2 bases and J by 0 bases, with 7 bases between. CDR1 and CDR2 (germline): LNHNV, YYDKDF (reference sequence). The CDR3 DNA is TGTGCCACCAGCAGACCGGGATCAACTAATGAAAAACTGTTTTTT. Translated: CATSRPGSTNEKLFF.

V gene TRBV10-1 combines with J gene TRBJ1-1; 7 bases are a match to TRBD1. CDR1 WNHNN and CDR2 SYGVQD come from the germline V gene (reference sequence). The V and J ends lost 4 bases and 9 bases, in that order; junction bases with no gene match: 5. The CDR3 contains 12 residues. For the CDR3, the DNA is TGCGCCAGCAGTGGGAAACAGGGGCAAGCTTTCTTT. This codes for CASSGKQGQAFF.

This clonotype was counted only a few times. The V and J genes are TRBV6-2 or TRBV6-3 and TRBJ2-2, with 9 bases lining up with TRBD2. CDR3 size: 15 residues. V dropped 5 bases and J dropped 4; count of bases not matched to a gene: 5. Germline V gives CDR1 MNHEY, CDR2 SVGEGT. CDR3 DNA: TGTGCCAGCAGTGAGACTAGCGGAGGCACCGGGGAGCTGTTTTTT. This gives the protein CASSETSGGTGELFF.

This clonotype was seen repeatedly, ten times or more. The chain employs TRBV4-3 and TRBJ1-4; D may be TRBD1 (5 bases). CDR1 is LGHNA and CDR2 is YSLEER in the germline V gene. Trimming took off 1 base at V and 6 bases at J, with 9 bases between the two ends. CDR3 length: 14 amino acids. CDR3 residues: CASSQGGTDEKLFF. The DNA of the CDR3 is TGCGCCAGCAGCCAAGGGGGGACGGATGAAAAACTGTTTTTT.

This chain uses TRBV11-2 with TRBJ1-3; D unresolved. Trimming stripped 4 bases from V and 0 bases from J, with 10 bases between. Germline V gives CDR1 SGHAT, CDR2 FQNNGV. CDR3 length: 15 residues. The CDR3 nucleotides read TGTGCCAGCAGCTCAAGACTCCTCTCTGGAAACACCATATATTTT. Its translation: CASSSRLLSGNTIYF.

CDR3 in amino acids: CASSYSSGGNGETQYF. CDR3 sequence (DNA): TGTGCCAGCAGTTACTCCTCGGGGGGGAACGGCGAGACCCAGTACTTC. This chain uses TRBV6-5 with TRBJ2-5; 8 nucleotides align to TRBD2. The CDR3 runs 16 residues. Germline loops: CDR1 MNHEY, CDR2 SVGAGI. The ends lost 0 bases at V and 5 bases at J; junction bases unmatched: 8.

The sample holds a few counts of this clonotype. The J gene is TRBJ2-3, the V gene TRBV11-2; possibly TRBD1 or TRBD2 for D (5 bases each). Germline V gene sequence: CDR1 SGHAT, CDR2 FQNNGV. The CDR3 length is 11 residues. The germline V and J ends were trimmed by 6 bases and 10 bases, with 11 bases remaining between them. Written as DNA, the CDR3 is TGTGCCAGCAGGACCAGGGAGTCGCAGTATTTT. It encodes CASRTRESQYF.

The J gene is TRBJ2-5, the V gene TRBV18, with D hard to call. The ends were cut back, 2 bases at V and 2 bases at J, with 12 bases in the middle. Looked up from germline, CDR1 is KGHSH and CDR2 is LQKENI. The CDR3 runs to 15 residues. CDR3 nucleotide sequence: TGTGCCAGCTCACCATATTCGGACGGACAAGAGACCCAGTACTTC. This sequence encodes CASSPYSDGQETQYF.

This clonotype was counted many times. The chain recombines TRBV7-2 with TRBJ2-5; the D gene is possibly TRBD1 (5 bases). V was pared by 4 bases and J by 5 bases, with 11 bases between. The CDR3 totals 13 residues. Per the germline V gene, CDR1 is SGHTA and CDR2 is FQGNSA. CDR3 sequence: CASSSGPRETQYF. CDR3 coding DNA: TGTGCCAGCAGCTCAGGGCCCCGGGAGACCCAGTACTTC.

This clonotype has only a few counts. This chain connects TRBV7-3 to TRBJ2-1, with TRBD2 matching 9 bases. In germline, CDR1 is SGHTA, CDR2 FQGTGA. The CDR3 has 16 amino acids. J lost 4 bases, V lost 1 base, and 5 bases had no gene match. The DNA for the CDR3 is TGTGCCAGCAGCTTAATGGCGACTAGCGGTTACAATGAGCAGTTCTTC. This sequence encodes CASSLMATSGYNEQFF.

V and J are TRBV7-6 and TRBJ2-7, with 9 bases aligning to TRBD1. CDR1 and CDR2 from the germline V gene are SGHVS and FNYEAQ. V dropped 4 bases and J dropped 5; count of bases not matched to a gene: 6. The CDR3 totals 14 residues. In nucleotides, the CDR3 is TGTGCCAGCAGCTGGGACACAGGGGGCAACGAGCAGTACTTC. Its translation is CASSWDTGGNEQYF.

The sample holds a few counts of this clonotype. The V and J genes are TRBV7-3 and TRBJ2-1; D ambiguous. V gave up 5 bases and J gave up 0 bases, with 8 bases separating them. The germline V gene has CDR1 SGHTA and CDR2 FQGTGA. There are 14 residues in the CDR3. The CDR3: CASSPDASYNEQFF. The CDR3 bases are TGTGCCAGCAGCCCCGACGCCTCCTACAATGAGCAGTTCTTC.

In this sample, this clonotype turned up many times. This chain uses TRBV20-1 with TRBJ2-1, with 10 positions matching TRBD2. The V gene's germline CDR1 is DFQATT and CDR2 SNEGSKA (reference sequence). CDR3 length: 14 amino acids. The V and J ends lost 2 bases and 9 bases, in that order; junction bases with no gene match: 7. CDR3 nucleotides: TGCAGTGCTAGACACAGCGGGGGGGCCGGTGAGCAGTTCTTC. Amino acid sequence: CSARHSGGAGEQFF.

Many counts were recorded for this clonotype. In nucleotides, the CDR3 is TGTGCCAGCGGACGGGGGGCAGATACGCAGTATTTT. Amino acid sequence: CASGRGADTQYF. The rearrangement uses TRBV12-3 or TRBV12-4 and TRBJ2-3, with TRBD2 matching over 7 bases. The CDR3 spans 12 residues. Losses at the gene ends were 8 bases for V and 4 bases for J; bases not matched to a gene: 3.

In this sample, this clonotype turned up a few times. The rearrangement uses TRBV7-3 and TRBJ1-1; D not certain. The germline gives CDR1 SGHTA, CDR2 FQGTGA. The CDR3 spans 13 residues. The V end lost 2 bases, the J end lost 1 base, and 5 bases lay between the germline ends. Written as DNA, the CDR3 is TGTGCCAGCAGCTTAGAGGCGAACACTGAAGCTTTCTTT. Encoded protein: CASSLEANTEAFF.

The chain's CDR3 is CSARIPGIGELFF. The CDR3 coding sequence is TGCAGTGCTAGAATCCCTGGAATCGGGGAGCTGTTTTTT. V is TRBV20-1 and J is TRBJ2-2; no clear D. The CDR3 is 13 residues long. V was clipped by 2 bases and J by 7 bases, with 11 bases between them. From germline, CDR1 is DFQATT and CDR2 SNEGSKA (reference sequence).

The V gene is TRBV11-2, the J gene TRBJ2-1; a weak D match, TRBD2 (5 bases). The CDR3 is 15 amino acids. V was clipped by 1 base and J by 7 bases, with 14 bases between them. Germline assignment: CDR1 SGHAT and CDR2 FQNNGV. CDR3 bases: TGTGCCAGCAGCTTAGTTGAACTAGAATTAAATGAGCAGTTCTTC. Translation gives CASSLVELELNEQFF.

This chain uses TRBV4-2 with TRBJ2-3; D perhaps matches TRBD2 (7 bases). The CDR3 is made up of 16 amino acids. V lost 2 bases and J 5 bases, leaving 17 bases between the germline ends. Per the germline V gene, CDR1 is LGHNA and CDR2 is YNFKEQ. In nucleotides, the CDR3 is TGTGCCAGCAGCCAATCTATCGGGGGGCAGGAAGATACGCAGTATTTT. Translating it yields CASSQSIGGQEDTQYF.